Shown below are 19 T cell receptor beta chains from a single sample sequenced in a study of prognosis after radiotherapy for stage I lung cancer. With two-round multiplex PCR, TCR beta CDR3 sequences were amplified from genomic DNA. Round one of PCR was performed, and it used primers specific to each TRBV and TRBJ gene. TCRdb independently ran MiXCR on the multiplex PCR reads; one entry per CDR3 protein. In the table there are approximately 30,000 distinct CDR3 sequences, about 33% of which are singletons. The source material was PBMCs, sampled before or after stereotactic body radiation therapy (not recorded which). The origin of the receptors is a donor over 45 with non-small cell lung cancer.

Notes on this clonotype: Being one base from a much bigger clone, this may be a read error. V usage is TRBV5-1 and J usage is TRBJ2-5; D is perhaps TRBD2 (6 bases). CDR1 is SGHRS, CDR2 YFSETQ, per germline. There are 15 residues in the CDR3. CDR3 DNA: TGCGCCAGCAGCTTGGGAGGCTCTCTCCGGGAGATCCAGTACTTC. Its translation: CASSLGGSLREIQYF.

On this clonotype itself: Germline is not matched at one junction end, which may reflect a read error. The chain uses TRBV27 and TRBJ2-7, with D maybe TRBD2 (6 bases). Germline CDR1 reads MNHEY; CDR2 reads SMNVEV (reference sequence). The CDR3 consists of 18 residues. The CDR3 region is CASSLWLGGSEGSYEHYF. As DNA, the CDR3 is TGTGCCAGCAGTTTATGGCTTGGGGGGAGTGAGGGCTCCTACGAGCATTACTTC.

The chain recombines TRBV24-1 with TRBJ2-2, with 8 bases lining up with TRBD2. The CDR3 consists of 14 residues. Losses at the gene ends were 5 bases for V and 5 bases for J; bases not matched to a gene: 3. Germline V gene sequence: CDR1 KGHDR, CDR2 SFDVKD. CDR3 sequence reads: CATSASGSTGELFF. The CDR3 nucleotides read TGTGCCACCAGTGCAAGCGGGAGTACCGGGGAGCTGTTTTTT.

Ten or more counts support this clonotype. The V gene is TRBV19, the J gene TRBJ1-1, with D possibly being TRBD1 (5 bases). The V gene's germline CDR1 is LNHDA and CDR2 SQIVND (reference sequence). V lost 5 bases, J lost 0 bases, and 13 bases lay in between. The CDR3 sequence is 15 residues long. The CDR3 loop reads CASSRAGIMNTEAFF. The CDR3 bases are TGTGCCAGTAGTCGAGCAGGGATCATGAACACTGAAGCTTTCTTT.

This clonotype came up a few times. The chain recombines TRBV20-1 with TRBJ2-5, with D possibly TRBD2 on 6 matching bases. The CDR3 covers 13 residues. V dropped 4 bases and J dropped 5 bases, with 14 bases sitting between them. Germline V lookup: CDR1 DFQATT, CDR2 SNEGSKA (reference sequence). CDR3 in DNA: TGCAGTGCTAATAAGCGGGTCAGGGAGACCCAGTACTTC. Translated: CSANKRVRETQYF.

This clonotype was found many times. The gene calls are TRBV3-1 and TRBJ2-3; 8 positions agree with TRBD1. Germline V CDR1 and CDR2: LGHDT, YNNKEL (reference sequence). After removal of 4 bases from V and 1 base from J, the junction contained 4 bases not matched to a gene. This CDR3 region has 15 residues. The CDR3 nucleotides are TGTGCCAGCAGCCGTCAGACAGGGGGCACAGATACGCAGTATTTT. Its translation: CASSRQTGGTDTQYF.

This clonotype was counted a few times. It may be a read error: a sequence one base away is much more abundant. J is TRBJ2-5 and V is TRBV7-2; D gene uncertain. The CDR3 length is 13 residues. Trimming stripped 3 bases from V and 3 bases from J, with 8 bases between. Germline V gene data show CDR1 as SGHTA and CDR2 as FQGNSA. CDR3 loop: CASSLYQEETQYF. CDR3 DNA sequence: TGTGCCAGCAGCTTGTACCAGGAAGAGACCCAGTACTTC.

Ten or more counts support this clonotype. The chain carries TRBV9 and TRBJ2-3; 9 positions match TRBD2. V lost 3 bases and J lost 4; bases outside the gene matches: 3. The CDR3 contains 14 residues. Germline V gene sequence: CDR1 SGDLS, CDR2 YYNGEE. CDR3 amino acids: CASSARTSADTQYF. The CDR3 DNA follows: TGTGCCAGCAGCGCCCGGACTAGCGCAGATACGCAGTATTTT.

This clonotype occurred many times. The rearrangement uses TRBV6-1 and TRBJ2-1, with D unresolved. Germline CDR1 reads MNHNS; CDR2 reads SASEGT. The CDR3 sequence is 14 residues long. V was trimmed by 7 bases and J by 0 bases, leaving 10 bases between them. CDR3 residues: CASIGTSSYNEQFF. In DNA, the CDR3 is TGTGCCAGCATCGGCACCAGCTCCTACAATGAGCAGTTCTTC.

This sequence joins TRBV12-3 or TRBV12-4 and TRBJ2-2, with 10 positions matching TRBD2. With V trimmed by 8 bases and J by 5 bases, 14 bases remained unmatched. This CDR3 contains 17 residues. The DNA for the CDR3 is TGTGCCAGCCGCTCGTGGACTAGCGGTAGGTGGACCGGGGAGCTGTTTTTT. As protein: CASRSWTSGRWTGELFF.

The J gene is TRBJ2-7, the V gene TRBV12-3 or TRBV12-4; D ambiguous. The CDR3 consists of 11 residues. V lost 6 bases and J 4 bases, leaving 7 bases between the germline ends. CDR3 region: CASRRSYEQYF. CDR3 nucleotides: TGTGCCAGCAGGAGAAGTTACGAGCAGTACTTC.

This clonotype was observed many times. The gene calls are TRBV11-2 and TRBJ1-4; D is unresolved. Trimming left V 1 base short and J 4 bases short, with 13 bases between. The CDR3 length is 16 residues. Germline CDR1 SGHAT, CDR2 FQNNGV. The CDR3 DNA sequence: TGTGCCAGCAGCTTAGGGGAGGGCCAGATTAATGAAAAACTGTTTTTT. Its translation is CASSLGEGQINEKLFF.

Comments on this clonotype: At one end, the junction sequence differs from germline, possibly due to a read error. This chain links TRBV27 with TRBJ2-7; 7 bases map to TRBD2. Germline V lookup: CDR1 MNHEY, CDR2 SMNVEV (reference sequence). The CDR3 runs 16 residues. CDR3 nucleotides: TGTGACAGCAGACCCCTAACTAGCGAGAGATCCTACGAGCAGTACTTC. It yields the protein CDSRPLTSERSYEQYF.

By frequency in the sample, this clonotype is medium-sized (0.01 to 0.1%). The V gene is TRBV5-1, the J gene TRBJ2-3; TRBD1 matches at 8 bases. The CDR3 is 15 amino acids. J lost 1 base, V lost 2 bases, and 3 bases had no gene match. Germline CDR1 and CDR2: SGHRS and YFSETQ. CDR3 sequence reads: CASSFETGGTDTQYF. CDR3 nucleotides: TGCGCCAGCAGCTTTGAGACAGGGGGCACAGATACGCAGTATTTT.

This clonotype was found many times. CDR3: CASSHKAGGEQYF. The CDR3 region has the DNA TGTGCCAGCAGTCATAAGGCAGGGGGTGAGCAGTACTTC. V and J are TRBV7-6 and TRBJ2-7, with TRBD1 matching 7 bases. The J segment lost 7 bases and the V segment lost 6 bases, leaving 9 bases of the junction unmatched. The CDR3 has 13 residues. CDR1 is SGHVS, CDR2 FNYEAQ, per germline.

A word on this clonotype: The germline gene is not matched at one end of the junction; a read error may be the cause. V usage is TRBV19 and J usage is TRBJ1-2; D gene ambiguous. This CDR3 region has 16 residues. Germline V lookup: CDR1 LNHDA, CDR2 SQIVND (reference sequence). The CDR3 sequence is CSSSITSTAGLYGYTF. DNA for the CDR3: TGTTCCAGTAGTATAACCTCCACGGCCGGGCTTTATGGCTACACCTTC.

On this clonotype: Possible read error: a much larger clone is one base away. The V gene is TRBV29-1, the J gene TRBJ2-7, with D perhaps matching TRBD1 or TRBD2 (5 bases each). The ends were cut back, 6 bases at V and 7 bases at J, with 19 bases in the middle. The CDR3 is 13 amino acids. Germline lookup yields CDR1 SQVTM and CDR2 ANQGSEA. CDR3 bases: TGCAGCGTCGCCGGGACGGTTACGGTGGAGCAGTACTTC. Its protein product is CSVAGTVTVEQYF.

As to this clonotype: Being one base from a much bigger clone, this may be a read error. This chain's CDR3 is CASSWVAGEQFF. DNA of the CDR3: TGTGCCAGCAGTTGGGTAGCGGGTGAGCAGTTCTTC. The V and J genes are TRBV2 and TRBJ2-1; 7 positions match TRBD2. Germline CDR1 is SNHLY and CDR2 is FYNNEI. V gave up 5 bases and J gave up 9 bases; unmatched junction bases: 4. This CDR3 region has 12 residues. Together with reference TRBV2 and TRBJ2-1, the CDR3 gives the full variable domain: EPEVTQTPSHQVTQMGQEVILRCVPISNHLYFYWYRQILGQKVEFLVSFYNNEISEKSEIFDDQFSVERPDGSNFTLKIRSTKLEDSAMYFCASSWVAGEQFFGPGTRLTVL.

This clonotype was found many times. The rearrangement links TRBV6-2 or TRBV6-3 to TRBJ2-7; 9 positions match TRBD1. Trimming took 7 bases from V and 3 from J; bases not matched to a gene: 4. The CDR3 length is 13 residues. Per the germline V gene, CDR1 is MNHEY and CDR2 is SVGEGT. CDR3 nucleotide sequence: TGTGCCAGCACCCTGGGACAGGGCTACGAGCAGTACTTC. This encodes CASTLGQGYEQYF.